The clone carrying this T cell receptor (beta chain) has more than one count but fewer than ten. What it recognizes is unknown. Each CDR3 protein is one row after TCRdb ran MiXCR on the 5' RACE reads. Among about 200,000 distinct CDR3 sequences listed, around 20% were seen once. Trimming at V came to 4 bases and at J to 5 bases, leaving 7 bases not matched to a gene. Germline V gene sequence: CDR1 DFQATT, CDR2 SNEGSKA (reference sequence). CDR3 length: 13 residues. The entry originates in a study of T-cell memory formation after mild COVID-19. Regarding the study as a whole: Largely, contracting CD4+ clones fell within CM and EM, and contracting CD8+ clones within EMRA. Clones that contracted from day 15 to 85 had balanced CD4/CD8; later expanders were CD4+ biased.

The sequenced sample consisted of PBMCs or a T cell subset sorted from them (not recorded which). The clonotype originates from an adult woman who had mild COVID-19 (a few samples of this study predate the infection). Cell type and time point are not known. The V call is TRBV20-1, the J call TRBJ2-5; TRBD1 matches at 7 bases. The CDR3 loop is CSAKGAGVETQYF. CDR3 in DNA: TGCAGTGCTAAGGGGGCAGGTGTGGAGACCCAGTACTTC.